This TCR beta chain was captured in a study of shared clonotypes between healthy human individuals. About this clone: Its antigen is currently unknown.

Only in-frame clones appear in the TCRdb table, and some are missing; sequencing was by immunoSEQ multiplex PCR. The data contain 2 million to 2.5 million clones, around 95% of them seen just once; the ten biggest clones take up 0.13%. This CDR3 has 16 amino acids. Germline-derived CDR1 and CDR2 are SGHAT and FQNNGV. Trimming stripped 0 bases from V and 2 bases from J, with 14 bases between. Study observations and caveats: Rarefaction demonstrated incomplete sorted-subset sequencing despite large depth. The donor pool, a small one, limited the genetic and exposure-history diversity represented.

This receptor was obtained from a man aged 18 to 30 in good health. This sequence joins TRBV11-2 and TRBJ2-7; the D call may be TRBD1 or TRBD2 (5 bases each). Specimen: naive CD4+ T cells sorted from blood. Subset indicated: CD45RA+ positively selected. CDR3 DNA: TGTGCCAGCAGCTTAGATGCCAGGGAGCCAACCTACGAGCAGTACTTC. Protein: CASSLDAREPTYEQYF.